This passage covers 8 T cell receptor beta chains from one sample sequenced in a study of T-cell memory formation after mild COVID-19. Each CDR3 protein is one row after TCRdb ran MiXCR on the 5' RACE reads. The sample contains around 430,000 distinct CDR3 sequences, about 17% of which appear only once. Sequenced material: PBMCs or a T cell subset sorted from them (not recorded which). The receptor source for this set is a man between 18 and 35 years old who had mild COVID-19 (a few samples of this study predate the infection). Cell type and time point are not known.

This clonotype was seen more than once but under ten times. The chain joins TRBV15 to TRBJ2-7, with TRBD1 identical over 8 bases. V trimming: 5 bases; J trimming: 5 bases; junction bases outside the gene matches: 8. CDR3 length: 14 amino acids. CDR1 is LNHNV, CDR2 YYDKDF, per germline (reference sequence). The CDR3 reads CATSSGTGSHEQYV. Here the CDR3 DNA reads TGTGCCACCAGCTCGGGGACAGGATCTCACGAGCAGTACGTC.

This clonotype came up a few times. This chain joins TRBV6-2 or TRBV6-3 and TRBJ2-5, with 8 bases matching TRBD1. V gave up 8 bases and J gave up 0 bases; unmatched junction bases: 8. Germline V lookup: CDR1 MNHEY, CDR2 SVGEGT. The CDR3 covers 15 residues. The CDR3 region is CASRNRGEYQETQYF. The CDR3 coding sequence is TGTGCCAGCCGGAACAGGGGGGAGTACCAAGAGACCCAGTACTTC.

This clonotype was counted at least ten times. V and J are TRBV7-6 and TRBJ2-7; 8 bases are a match to TRBD2. CDR1 and CDR2 from the germline V gene are SGHVS and FNYEAQ. The CDR3 consists of 17 residues. J lost 3 bases, V lost 0 bases, and 10 bases had no gene match. CDR3 protein: CASSLAPPGSGGYEQYF. CDR3 coding DNA: TGTGCCAGCAGCTTAGCTCCGCCTGGGAGCGGGGGCTACGAGCAGTACTTC.

The gene calls are TRBV7-9 and TRBJ2-1; 9 nucleotides line up with TRBD1. Germline V gene sequence: CDR1 SEHNR, CDR2 FQNEAQ (reference sequence). CDR3 length equals 17 residues. J gave up 2 bases and V 2 bases, and 7 bases lay outside the gene matches. CDR3 nucleotides: TGTGCCAGCAGCTTAACCTACAGGGGGCCCGCCTACAATGAGCAGTTCTTC. Protein: CASSLTYRGPAYNEQFF.

The rearrangement joins TRBV6-1 to TRBJ1-1; D uncertain. CDR3 length: 16 residues. Germline lookup yields CDR1 MNHNS and CDR2 SASEGT. V shed 0 bases and J shed 2 bases, with 13 bases lying between them. CDR3 DNA: TGTGCCAGCAGTGAAGCGCACGGGGATCTCAACACTGAAGCTTTCTTT. As protein: CASSEAHGDLNTEAFF.

The chain has TRBV7-9 and TRBJ2-3, with D possibly matching TRBD2 (6 bases). Trimming shortened V by 1 base and J by 0 bases, and 23 bases separated the two germline ends. Germline values: CDR1 SEHNR, CDR2 FQNEAQ (reference sequence). This CDR3 is built from 20 residues. CDR3 sequence reads: CASSLVLQFPSEGSTDTQYF. The CDR3 nucleotides read TGTGCCAGCAGCTTAGTGCTCCAGTTCCCATCGGAGGGTAGCACAGATACGCAGTATTTT.

As DNA, the CDR3 is TGTGCCAGCAGTTACGGGGCGAATGAGCAGTTCTTC. Protein product: CASSYGANEQFF. The chain links TRBV6-6 to TRBJ2-1; perhaps TRBD1 as D (5 bases). The CDR3 has 12 amino acids. Per the germline V gene, CDR1 is MNHNY and CDR2 is SVGAGI (reference sequence). V dropped 2 bases and J dropped 7 bases, with 6 bases sitting between them.

This clonotype was found a few times. The chain is built from TRBV6-4 and TRBJ2-4; a possible D gene is TRBD1 (8 bases). V shed 6 bases and J shed 8 bases, with 14 bases lying between them. The CDR3 is 13 amino acids. Per germline, CDR1 MRHNA and CDR2 SNTAGT. In DNA form, the CDR3 reads TGTGCCAGCAGCCAGGGGGCGGGAGACATTCAGTACTTC. Protein product: CASSQGAGDIQYF.